These T cell receptor beta chains were read from a single sample in a study of cytomegalovirus exposure and HLA in healthy donors. Clones were read by immunoSEQ multiplex PCR, and TCRdb kept only the in-frame ones, dropping some. The sample holds some 110,000 clones. Specimen: PBMCs. The receptors were gathered from a man in his forties in good health and CMV-seronegative. Both conserved end residues are part of each CDR3. A D gene is named only where the DNA matches it firmly.

CDR3	DNA	D	V	J
CASSLAGSNYGYTF	TGTGCCAGCAGCTTAGCGGGGTCTAACTATGGCTACACCTTC	-	TRBV6-5	TRBJ1-2
CASSEGRASPESYEQYF	TGTGCCAGCAGCGAGGGGAGGGCGTCCCCTGAGTCCTACGAGCAGTACTTC	TRBD2	TRBV9	TRBJ2-7
CASSWDRAYQETQYF	TGTGCCAGCAGCTGGGACAGGGCCTACCAAGAGACCCAGTACTTC	TRBD1	TRBV7-2	TRBJ2-5
CASSPGTSGYEQYF	TGCGCCAGCAGTCCCGGGACTAGCGGCTACGAGCAGTACTTC	TRBD2	TRBV4-1	TRBJ2-7
CASSLISQGQTPDTQYF	TGCGCCAGCAGCTTGATATCTCAGGGGCAAACCCCAGATACGCAGTATTTT	-	TRBV5-1	TRBJ2-3
CASSILQGLGSYNEQFF	TGCGCCAGCAGCATTCTTCAGGGACTGGGATCCTACAATGAGCAGTTCTTC	-	TRBV4-1	TRBJ2-1
CATLGWGRRETEAFF	TGTGCCACTCTAGGTTGGGGGAGGAGGGAAACTGAAGCTTTCTTT	-	TRBV19	TRBJ1-1
CASSRGRERPEQYF	TGTGCCAGCAGTAGAGGGCGGGAGAGACCCGAGCAGTACTTC	TRBD2	TRBV11-3	TRBJ2-7
CASNLGLADNEQFF	TGTGCCAGCAACCTGGGACTAGCGGACAATGAGCAGTTCTTC	TRBD2	TRBV28	TRBJ2-1
CASSPSSGGGNTIYF	TGTGCCAGCAGCCCATCATCTGGAGGTGGAAACACCATATATTTT	-	TRBV11-2	TRBJ1-3
CASSTLAGEYNEQFF	TGTGCCAGCAGCACCCTAGCGGGAGAGTACAATGAGCAGTTCTTC	TRBD2	TRBV4-2	TRBJ2-1
CASSRRGRANEKLFF	TGTGCCAGCAGCCGCAGGGGCAGGGCTAATGAAAAACTGTTTTTT	-	TRBV11-3	TRBJ1-4
CASRTTGNEQYF	TGTGCCAGCAGGACAACCGGAAACGAGCAGTACTTC	-	TRBV6-5	TRBJ2-7
CASETGVFNQPQHF	TGTGCCAGCGAAACAGGGGTCTTCAATCAGCCCCAGCATTTT	TRBD1	TRBV27	TRBJ1-5
CASSQPTALNYGYTF	TGCGCCAGCAGCCAGCCGACAGCCCTAAACTATGGCTACACCTTC	-	TRBV4-1	TRBJ1-2
CASSESTATGNF	TGCGCCAGCAGTGAGTCGACGGCGACAGGGAACTTC	TRBD1	TRBV10-1	TRBJ2-7
CASSPEPRNTEAFF	TGTGCCAGCAGCCCGGAGCCGAGGAACACTGAAGCTTTCTTT	-	TRBV4-2	TRBJ1-1
CASSLYPGRAEHEQYF	TGTGCCAGCAGCTTGTATCCAGGACGAGCGGAACACGAGCAGTACTTC	-	TRBV7-9	TRBJ2-7
CASRLLSTGDYGYTF	TGTGCCAGCAGGTTACTTTCGACAGGGGACTATGGCTACACCTTC	TRBD1	TRBV6-5	TRBJ1-2
CAGRRQDKYNEQFF	TGTGCCGGAAGACGGCAAGACAAGTACAATGAGCAGTTCTTC	-	TRBV6-1	TRBJ2-1
CASSLVGLANNEQFF	TGCGCCAGCAGCTTGGTGGGACTAGCTAATAATGAGCAGTTCTTC	TRBD2	TRBV5-1	TRBJ2-1